Listed below are T cell receptor beta chains from one sample, sequenced in a study of CD8+ T cells in alopecia areata. The data were produced by immunoSEQ multiplex PCR, yet TCRdb's version contains in-frame clones alone and is incomplete. The sample holds 4,000 to 4,500 clones, around 68% seen once. The sequencing sample was made of skin. All receptors come from a human donor in good health. Both conserved end residues are part of each CDR3. The order of the fields is J gene, clone size, CDR3 length, D gene, V gene, CDR3 protein, CDR3 DNA. The D gene is left open where the match is weak. Only some rows state a clone size, as once, few, many or a class for expanded clones.

TRBJ1-5 | . | 16 | . | TRBV18 | CASSPRRAASNQPQHF | TGTGCCAGCTCACCACGAAGGGCAGCGAGCAATCAGCCCCAGCATTTT
TRBJ2-1 | . | 16 | . | TRBV5-1 | CASSRPSAFAWNEQFF | TGCGCCAGCAGTCGCCCATCAGCGTTCGCTTGGAATGAGCAGTTCTTC
TRBJ2-3 | . | 18 | TRBD2 | TRBV5-5 | CASSLGVAGAFSTDTQYF | TGTGCCAGCAGCTTGGGAGTAGCGGGAGCCTTTAGCACAGATACGCAGTATTTT
TRBJ2-7 | . | 15 | . | TRBV21-1 | CASSKEAGVTYEQYF | TGTGCCAGCAGCAAAGAGGCGGGGGTAACCTACGAGCAGTACTTC
TRBJ2-5 | . | 15 | TRBD1 | TRBV6-4 | CAISELGQGQETQYF | TGTGCCATCAGTGAGTTGGGACAGGGCCAAGAGACCCAGTACTTC
TRBJ2-2 | . | 13 | TRBD2 | TRBV6-4 | CASSGTSTGELFF | TGTGCCAGCAGTGGGACTAGCACCGGGGAGCTGTTTTTT
TRBJ1-1 | . | 15 | TRBD1 | TRBV15 | CATSRGTGGLTEAFF | TGTGCCACCAGCAGAGGGACAGGGGGCCTCACTGAAGCTTTCTTT
TRBJ2-5 | . | 14 | . | TRBV6-6 | CASRDSGYQETQYF | TGTGCCAGCAGGGACTCCGGATACCAAGAGACCCAGTACTTC
TRBJ2-1 | . | 13 | TRBD2 | TRBV7-2 | CASNQGLAENQFF | TGTGCCAGCAATCAAGGACTAGCGGAAAATCAGTTCTTC
TRBJ2-5 | . | 11 | . | TRBV29-1 | CSVELGRTQYF | TGCAGCGTTGAGTTAGGGAGGACCCAGTACTTC
TRBJ1-2 | once | 14 | TRBD1 | TRBV28 | CASSSGTGVYGYTF | TGTGCCAGCAGTTCCGGGACAGGAGTCTATGGCTACACCTTC
TRBJ2-1 | . | 14 | TRBD1 | TRBV5-5 | CASSPPGQGYEQFF | TGTGCCAGCAGCCCGCCGGGACAGGGCTATGAGCAGTTCTTC
TRBJ2-7 | . | 14 | TRBD1 | TRBV6-4 | CASSDPDRGSEQYF | TGTGCCAGCAGTGACCCGGACAGGGGCTCCGAGCAGTACTTC
TRBJ2-5 | few | 12 | . | TRBV5-4 | CASSLWSGTEYF | TGTGCCAGCAGCCTTTGGTCCGGGACGGAGTACTTC
TRBJ1-2 | . | 15 | . | TRBV11-2 | CASSSTGAANYGYTF | TGTGCCAGCAGCTCGACAGGAGCCGCTAACTATGGCTACACCTTC
TRBJ2-7 | . | 11 | . | TRBV10-3 | CAISEKDKQYF | TGTGCCATCAGTGAGAAGGATAAGCAGTACTTC
TRBJ2-7 | . | 15 | . | TRBV25-1 | CASSQPKGGIYEQYF | TGTGCCAGCAGTCAGCCGAAGGGAGGTATCTACGAGCAGTACTTC
TRBJ2-1 | . | 16 | TRBD2 | TRBV11-2 | CASRTSGTSSYNEQFF | TGTGCCAGCCGAACTAGCGGGACCAGCTCCTACAATGAGCAGTTCTTC
TRBJ2-5 | . | 12 | . | TRBV14 | CASSPRGETQYF | TGTGCCAGCAGCCCTAGGGGGGAGACCCAGTACTTC
TRBJ1-1 | . | 15 | . | TRBV5-1 | CASSLELDRNTEAFF | TGCGCCAGCAGCTTGGAATTGGACAGAAACACTGAAGCTTTCTTT
TRBJ2-7 | few | 17 | . | TRBV6-1 | CASSEAIRTEIVYEQYF | TGTGCCAGCAGTGAAGCGATTAGGACGGAGATAGTATACGAGCAGTACTTC
TRBJ2-2 | few | 16 | . | TRBV5-5 | CASSQRWNPNTGELFF | TGTGCCAGCAGCCAGAGATGGAATCCGAACACCGGGGAGCTGTTTTTT
TRBJ2-1 | . | 15 | TRBD2 | TRBV6-1 | CASSQTSGSVGEQFF | TGTGCCAGCAGTCAGACTAGCGGGAGCGTGGGGGAGCAGTTCTTC
TRBJ2-7 | . | 15 | . | TRBV4-1 | CASSQPFSTGYEQYF | TGCGCCAGCAGCCAGCCCTTCTCAACAGGGTACGAGCAGTACTTC
TRBJ1-2 | . | 13 | . | TRBV10-3 | CAISESNRGGYTF | TGTGCCATCAGTGAGTCCAATAGGGGCGGCTACACCTTC
TRBJ1-1 | . | 11 | . | TRBV29-1 | CSGRGGRSAFF | TGCAGCGGGCGAGGGGGTAGGTCGGCTTTCTTT
TRBJ2-7 | . | 15 | TRBD2 | TRBV5-7 | CASSLFTSGRVEQYF | TGTGCCAGCAGCTTGTTTACTAGCGGGAGAGTTGAGCAGTACTTC
TRBJ2-7 | . | 10 | . | TRBV6-6 | CASMVARWYF | TGTGCCAGCATGGTGGCCAGGTGGTACTTC
TRBJ1-1 | few | 16 | . | TRBV14 | CASSRSQGTLNTEAFF | TGTGCCAGCAGCCGATCGCAGGGGACCCTGAACACTGAAGCTTTCTTT
TRBJ2-7 | few | 14 | . | TRBV6-6 | CASRAMDNSYEQYF | TGTGCCAGCAGGGCGATGGACAACTCCTACGAGCAGTACTTC
TRBJ2-6 | . | 15 | . | TRBV18 | CASSRDSSGANVLTF | TGTGCCAGCTCACGCGACTCCTCTGGGGCCAACGTCCTGACTTTC
TRBJ1-3 | . | 16 | TRBD1 | TRBV6-5 | CASSYSRQGGGNTIYF | TGTGCCAGCAGTTACTCGCGACAGGGAGGTGGAAACACCATATATTTT
TRBJ2-7 | . | 14 | TRBD1 | TRBV5-1 | CASSLVRGQLEQYF | TGCGCCAGCAGCTTGGTCAGGGGACAGCTCGAGCAGTACTTT
TRBJ2-3 | . | 14 | . | TRBV29-1 | CSVQLGTSTDTQYF | TGCAGCGTCCAGCTTGGGACTAGCACAGATACGCAGTATTTT
TRBJ2-1 | . | 15 | TRBD1 | TRBV5-1 | CASSFRGTGKGEQFF | TGCGCCAGCAGCTTTCGTGGGACAGGGAAAGGGGAGCAGTTCTTC
TRBJ1-2 | . | 16 | TRBD1 | TRBV2 | CASMTHLGQGAGGYTF | TGTGCCAGCATGACTCACCTGGGACAGGGGGCAGGTGGCTACACCTTC
TRBJ2-1 | once | 12 | . | TRBV2 | CASQPYGNEQFF | TGTGCCAGTCAGCCCTACGGGAATGAGCAGTTCTTC
TRBJ2-7 | . | 13 | . | TRBV6-1 | CATSLADSYEQYF | TGTGCCACCTCGTTAGCGGACTCCTACGAGCAGTACTTC
TRBJ2-3 | . | 14 | . | TRBV11-1 | CASSRVGNTDTQYF | TGTGCCAGCAGCCGCGTAGGGAACACAGATACGCAGTATTTT
TRBJ2-3 | . | 15 | . | TRBV27 | CASSHQAVFTDTQYF | TGTGCCAGCAGTCACCAAGCGGTTTTCACAGATACGCAGTATTTT
TRBJ1-2 | . | 13 | . | TRBV5-5 | CASSLTQGILSTF | TGTGCCAGCAGCTTAACTCAGGGGATTCTGTCCACCTTC
TRBJ2-3 | . | 15 | TRBD1 | TRBV19 | CASSGFGQGADTQYF | TGTGCCAGTAGTGGGTTCGGACAGGGAGCAGATACGCAGTATTTT
TRBJ2-1 | . | 16 | . | TRBV5-1 | CASSPWRSGSYNEQFF | TGCGCCAGCAGCCCCTGGCGGTCAGGCTCCTACAATGAGCAGTTCTTC
TRBJ2-7 | . | 13 | TRBD1 | TRBV5-1 | CASSSSGTGLQYF | TGCGCCAGCAGCAGCTCCGGGACAGGGCTTCAGTACTTC
TRBJ2-7 | . | 15 | TRBD1 | TRBV4-2 | CASSQEGDSSYEQYF | TGTGCCAGCAGCCAAGAGGGGGACAGCTCCTACGAGCAGTACTTC
TRBJ2-7 | few | 14 | . | TRBV11-1 | CASSRTGNRAGQYF | TGTGCCAGCAGTCGTACCGGGAACCGGGCGGGGCAGTACTTC
TRBJ2-7 | . | 15 | TRBD2 | TRBV5-5 | CASSPRLAGEDEQYF | TGTGCCAGCAGCCCGCGACTAGCGGGAGAGGACGAGCAGTACTTC
TRBJ2-5 | . | 15 | TRBD2 | TRBV29-1 | CSVEKGRGRSETQYF | TGCAGCGTTGAAAAAGGACGCGGGAGGAGTGAGACCCAGTACTTC
TRBJ2-1 | few | 13 | . | TRBV6-4 | CASSDSDYNEQFF | TGTGCCAGCAGTGACTCTGACTACAATGAGCAGTTCTTC
TRBJ2-7 | . | 15 | TRBD1 | TRBV19 | CASSVGTGDYYEQYF | TGTGCCAGTAGTGTCGGAACAGGGGATTACTACGAGCAGTACTTC
TRBJ1-5 | few | 15 | . | TRBV6-5 | CASSSAGNSNQPQHF | TGTGCCAGCAGTAGTGCGGGAAATAGCAATCAGCCCCAGCATTTT
TRBJ2-6 | . | 18 | . | TRBV5-1 | CASSLNTGRISGANVLTF | TGCGCCAGCAGCTTGAATACAGGAAGAATCTCTGGGGCCAACGTCCTGACTTTC
TRBJ1-2 | . | 9 | . | TRBV2 | CIGHYGYTF | TGTATTGGACACTATGGCTACACCTTC
TRBJ2-5 | . | 12 | . | TRBV7-9 | CASSLVRETQYF | TGTGCCAGCAGCTTAGTCAGAGAGACCCAGTACTTC
TRBJ2-3 | few | 14 | . | TRBV28 | CASSLFTVTDTQYF | TGTGCCAGCAGTTTATTTACCGTCACAGATACGCAGTATTTT
TRBJ1-3 | . | 16 | . | TRBV6-6 | CASSYSIRVARNTIYF | TGTGCCAGCAGTTACTCGATTCGGGTAGCCCGAAACACCATATATTTT
TRBJ2-1 | few | 13 | TRBD2 | TRBV10-3 | CAIAPAGVDEQFF | TGTGCCATCGCACCAGCGGGAGTGGATGAGCAGTTCTTC